The source of this T cell receptor (beta chain) is a study of shared T cell receptors in the human thymus. Assay used: immunoSEQ multiplex PCR; TCRdb lists only in-frame clones, some missing. In the table there are approximately 68,000 clones, 90% to 95% of which are singletons. The germline V gene encodes CDR1 MDHEN and CDR2 SYDVKM. With V trimmed by 5 bases and J by 4 bases, 6 bases remained unmatched. The CDR3 is 14 residues long. Sample: thymocytes. The rearrangement links TRBV28 to TRBJ2-7; 9 bases match TRBD2. The TCR sequence derives from a human donor. CDR3 residues: CASSQSGGRYEQYF. The DNA for the CDR3 is TGTGCCAGCAGTCAAAGCGGGGGGAGATACGAGCAGTACTTC.